The 27 T cell receptor beta chains reported below all come from one sample, sequenced in a study of blood T cells in healthy people across ages. A sample-barcoded 5' primer and a J-beta primer mix were used in a second PCR of roughly 7 to 11 cycles. MiXCR, run by TCRdb on the 5' RACE reads, gives a single entry per CDR3 protein. The repertoire consists of around 990,000 distinct CDR3 sequences, with around 25% occurring once and the leading ten covering approximately 0.79%. These sequences were also reported in another study, on T cells of mothers and their children.

Sequencing input: blood. Receptor source: a girl aged 2-10 years in good health.

This sequence joins TRBV12-3 or TRBV12-4 and TRBJ1-1; D is undetermined. The germline V and J ends were trimmed by 3 bases and 9 bases, with 11 bases remaining between them. The CDR3 is 12 amino acids. CDR3 in DNA: TGTGCCAGCAGTTTCGCCGGGTCTAAAGCTTTCTTT. Its translation: CASSFAGSKAFF.

This clonotype has more than one count but fewer than ten. V and J are TRBV6-5 and TRBJ2-5, with 8 nucleotides matching TRBD2. CDR1 MNHEY and CDR2 SVGAGI come from the germline V gene. With V trimmed by 2 bases and J by 5 bases, 10 bases remained unmatched. This CDR3 is 16 amino acids long. The CDR3 nucleotides are TGTGCCAGCAGTTACCCCCTTGGCGGGAGGACGGAGACCCAGTACTTC. The encoded protein is CASSYPLGGRTETQYF.

This clonotype was picked up a small number of times. The chain has TRBV9 and TRBJ2-2; 10 bases align to TRBD2. V was pared by 2 bases and J by 6 bases, with 7 bases of the junction left unmatched. The CDR3 loop spans 16 amino acids. Germline V CDR1 and CDR2: SGDLS, YYNGEE. CDR3 in amino acids: CASSVHSGGVAGELFF. The CDR3 coding sequence is TGTGCCAGCAGCGTCCACAGCGGGGGGGTGGCCGGGGAGCTGTTTTTT.

This clonotype was observed at least ten times. J is TRBJ2-7 and V is TRBV7-9; the D is unclear. Trimming cost V 4 bases and J 2 bases, with 6 bases left between them. This CDR3 is 12 amino acids long. The germline V gene encodes CDR1 SEHNR and CDR2 FQNEAQ (reference sequence). The CDR3 is CASSSDTYEQYF. CDR3 nucleotides: TGTGCCAGCAGCTCCGATACCTACGAGCAGTACTTC.

The chain joins TRBV5-5 to TRBJ1-4; 8 nucleotides match TRBD1. Germline CDR1 reads SGHKS; CDR2 reads YYEKEE (reference sequence). CDR3 length equals 15 residues. Losses at the gene ends were 4 bases for V and 8 bases for J; bases not matched to a gene: 10. CDR3 residues: CASSRGQDIYEKLFF. The CDR3 DNA is TGTGCCAGCAGCCGGGGACAGGATATCTACGAAAAACTGTTTTTT.

This clonotype was seen only a few times. V usage is TRBV6-2 or TRBV6-3 and J usage is TRBJ2-1, with 12 bases identical to TRBD2. This CDR3 comprises 18 residues. Per germline, CDR1 MNHEY and CDR2 SVGEGT. Trimming at V came to 5 bases and at J to 8 bases, leaving 16 bases not matched to a gene. CDR3 sequence reads: CASSTDLGLAGGIDEQFF. CDR3 in DNA: TGTGCCAGCAGTACAGATCTCGGGCTAGCGGGGGGGATCGATGAGCAGTTCTTC.

The table lists this clonotype with a few counts. J is TRBJ1-1 and V is TRBV15; D remains ambiguous. Germline V CDR1 and CDR2: LNHNV, YYDKDF (reference sequence). V lost 1 base and J lost 5, with 11 bases in between. This CDR3 region has 14 residues. CDR3 protein: CATSRVRIGTEAFF. The CDR3 bases are TGTGCCACCAGCAGAGTACGGATAGGAACTGAAGCTTTCTTT.

The J gene is TRBJ2-5, the V gene TRBV12-3 or TRBV12-4; tentatively, D is TRBD1 (5 bases). The J call may be in error: the DNA end matches TRBJ2-1 better. This CDR3 has 10 amino acids. CDR3 sequence: CASIDRGQFF. The CDR3 DNA reads TGTGCCAGCATTGACAGAGGGCAGTTCTTC.

This chain joins TRBV4-3 and TRBJ2-5, with 12 bases matching TRBD2. The CDR3 contains 16 residues. Germline values: CDR1 LGHNA, CDR2 YSLEER. V dropped 2 bases and J dropped 2; count of bases not matched to a gene: 3. The CDR3 bases are TGCGCCAGCAGCCAAATTGGACTAGCGGGACAAGAGACCCAGTACTTC. This gives the protein CASSQIGLAGQETQYF.

The chain links TRBV9 to TRBJ1-2; no definite D call. CDR1 and CDR2 from the germline V gene are SGDLS and YYNGEE. V was trimmed by 3 bases and J by 0 bases, leaving 18 bases between them. CDR3 length: 17 amino acids. CDR3 protein: CASSGTHQNLANYGYTF. CDR3 DNA: TGTGCCAGCAGCGGAACTCACCAGAATCTAGCTAACTATGGCTACACCTTC.

This clonotype was observed a few times. This chain joins TRBV19 and TRBJ1-1; 10 bases map to TRBD1. CDR1 is LNHDA and CDR2 is SQIVND in the germline V gene (reference sequence). Trimming removed 7 bases from V and 8 bases from J; junction bases left unmatched: 7. CDR3 length equals 13 residues. This CDR3 reads CASNNRQGAEAFF. The DNA of the CDR3 is TGTGCCAGTAACAACCGACAGGGGGCCGAAGCTTTCTTT.

The sample holds a few counts of this clonotype. This rearrangement joins TRBV10-3 to TRBJ2-1; the D gene is possibly TRBD2 (6 bases). Germline V gene data show CDR1 as ENHRY and CDR2 as SYGVKD. CDR3 length equals 14 residues. V lost 10 bases and J 6 bases, leaving 19 bases between the germline ends. The CDR3: CATRESGGVNEQFF. The CDR3 DNA reads TGTGCCACTCGGGAGTCGGGTGGGGTCAATGAGCAGTTCTTC.

This clonotype appeared many times. The CDR3 region is CASSLGENQPQHF. CDR3 in DNA: TGTGCCAGCAGCCTAGGGGAAAATCAGCCCCAGCATTTT. V gene TRBV7-9 combines with J gene TRBJ1-5; tentatively, D is TRBD1 (5 bases). CDR3 length: 13 amino acids. Trimming pared 5 bases from V and 4 bases from J, leaving 9 bases between. CDR1 SEHNR and CDR2 FQNEAQ come from the germline V gene (reference sequence).

The chain links TRBV25-1 to TRBJ1-2, with TRBD1 identical over 7 bases. Trimming cost V 1 base and J 5 bases; bases outside gene matches: 7. The CDR3 spans 15 residues. Germline loops: CDR1 MGHDK, CDR2 SYGVNS. Here the CDR3 reads CASSESRGLVYGYTF. In DNA form, the CDR3 reads TGTGCCAGCAGTGAATCAAGGGGGCTCGTGTATGGCTACACCTTC.

The V and J genes are TRBV20-1 and TRBJ2-5; 7 nucleotides align to TRBD1. Trimming removed 5 bases from V and 11 bases from J; junction bases left unmatched: 8. In germline, CDR1 is DFQATT, CDR2 SNEGSKA (reference sequence). The CDR3 totals 11 residues. CDR3 sequence reads: CSAGYRGEQYF. CDR3 DNA sequence: TGCAGTGCTGGTTACAGGGGTGAGCAGTACTTC.

This clonotype was seen more than once but under ten times. The V call is TRBV5-1, the J call TRBJ2-1, with TRBD2 as a possible D gene (6 bases). With 6 bases removed from V and 6 bases from J, the gap between germline ends came to 13 bases. Germline loops: CDR1 SGHRS, CDR2 YFSETQ. The CDR3 loop spans 13 amino acids. The CDR3 DNA sequence: TGCGCCAGCATACAAGTGGGGGGCAATGAGCAGTTCTTC. Amino acids: CASIQVGGNEQFF.

CDR3 sequence: CSAQNPTSGSYNEQFF. DNA of the CDR3: TGCAGCGCCCAAAACCCAACTAGCGGGAGTTACAATGAGCAGTTCTTC. The chain couples TRBV29-1 to TRBJ2-1; 11 bases map to TRBD2. Germline assignment: CDR1 SQVTM and CDR2 ANQGSEA. V dropped 7 bases and J dropped 4; count of bases not matched to a gene: 12. The CDR3 length is 16 residues.

The rearrangement links TRBV7-2 to TRBJ2-7, with 8 bases identical to TRBD1. The CDR3 has 15 residues. V lost 5 bases, J lost 1 base, and 7 bases stayed unmatched. Germline CDR1 is SGHTA and CDR2 is FQGNSA. For the CDR3, the DNA is TGTGCCAGCAGCCCCGACAGGGGAAGGTCCTACGAGCAGTACTTC. Protein: CASSPDRGRSYEQYF.

The rearrangement uses TRBV20-1 and TRBJ2-5; D call uncertain. The DNA matches TRBJ2-7 better at its end, which makes the J call doubtful. The length of the CDR3 is 15 residues. The V gene's germline CDR1 is DFQATT and CDR2 SNEGSKA (reference sequence). The CDR3 spells CSARKPYGFSYEQYF. The CDR3 coding sequence is TGCAGTGCTAGAAAGCCTTATGGATTTTCCTACGAGCAGTACTTC.

J is TRBJ1-2 and V is TRBV9, with a tentative D call TRBD1 (5 bases). V lost 0 bases to trimming and J lost 0 bases, with 9 bases between them. This CDR3 comprises 15 residues. Germline V gives CDR1 SGDLS, CDR2 YYNGEE. The CDR3 region is CASSVVDRTNYGYTF. The DNA of the CDR3 is TGTGCCAGCAGCGTAGTCGACAGAACTAACTATGGCTACACCTTC.

In this sample, this clonotype turned up a few times. The CDR3 protein is CASSPPPYNEQFF. CDR3 in DNA: TGTGCCAGCAGTCCTCCCCCCTACAATGAGCAGTTCTTC. The gene calls are TRBV27 and TRBJ2-1; no reliable D call. CDR1 MNHEY and CDR2 SMNVEV come from the germline V gene (reference sequence). The CDR3 is 13 residues long. V lost 5 bases and J lost 2, with 7 bases in between.

The chain combines TRBV5-1 with TRBJ1-2; maybe TRBD1 (5 bases). This CDR3 is built from 14 residues. The V gene lost 0 bases and the J gene lost 4 bases, with 10 bases spanning the gap. Germline V gene lookup returns CDR1 SGHRS and CDR2 YFSETQ. In DNA form, the CDR3 reads TGCGCCAGCAGCTTGGCGACAGTCTCCTATGGCTACACCTTC. Protein sequence: CASSLATVSYGYTF.

V is TRBV5-5 and J is TRBJ1-4; D remains ambiguous. Per germline, CDR1 SGHKS and CDR2 YYEKEE (reference sequence). Trimming left V 3 bases short and J 8 bases short, with 14 bases between. This CDR3 is 14 amino acids long. CDR3 nucleotides: TGTGCCAGCAGCTCCCCTAAGCGATCCGAAAAACTGTTTTTT. This sequence encodes CASSSPKRSEKLFF.

There are a few counts of this clonotype. The gene calls are TRBV5-1 and TRBJ2-3, with TRBD2 matching 10 bases. V shed 1 base and J 3 bases; nucleotides not matched to a gene: 5. The CDR3 is made up of 16 amino acids. CDR1 SGHRS and CDR2 YFSETQ come from the germline V gene. Here the CDR3 reads CASSLQREGLTDTQYF. CDR3 bases: TGCGCCAGCAGCTTGCAGCGGGAGGGCCTGACAGATACGCAGTATTTT.

Only a few counts were recorded for this clonotype. V gene TRBV2 combines with J gene TRBJ2-5; possible D gene TRBD2, 5 bases. Matching the DNA end better, TRBJ2-1 makes the J call doubtful. This CDR3 has 12 amino acids. Germline V gene sequence: CDR1 SNHLY, CDR2 FYNNEI. The chain's CDR3 is CASSELGRGQFF. CDR3 sequence (DNA): TGTGCCAGCAGTGAACTGGGGAGAGGGCAGTTCTTC.

The chain links TRBV5-6 to TRBJ2-2; TRBD1 matches at 8 bases. Germline lookup yields CDR1 SGHDT and CDR2 YYEEEE. J lost 4 bases, V lost 4 bases, and 6 bases had no gene match. This CDR3 comprises 15 residues. The CDR3 loop reads CASSPDRAITGELFF. The CDR3, as DNA: TGTGCCAGCAGCCCGGACAGGGCTATCACCGGGGAGCTGTTTTTT.

Only a few counts were recorded for this clonotype. This chain uses TRBV12-3 or TRBV12-4 with TRBJ2-3; weak D call: TRBD2 (6 bases). The CDR3 totals 16 residues. V shed 8 bases and J shed 4 bases, with 22 bases lying between them. The chain's CDR3 is CASSRPRALAPDTQYF. The CDR3 region has the DNA TGTGCCAGCTCCCGACCGAGGGCGCTAGCGCCAGATACGCAGTATTTT.